These T cell receptor beta chains were read from a single sample in a study of blood T cell repertoires in COVID-19. Repertoires were generated with immunoSEQ multiplex PCR, while TCRdb's copy carries only in-frame clones and drops some. The sample has around 100,000 clones; about 86% are singletons. The sample comprised peripheral blood. The source of these receptors is a human donor in a cohort sampled during active COVID-19. CDR3s include the opening cysteine and the closing phenylalanine or tryptophan. The order of the fields is clone size, D gene, J gene, V gene, CDR3 protein, CDR3 DNA. A D gene is named only where the DNA matches it firmly. Clone size is stated in some rows and not others, as once, few, many or a class when expanded.

. | . | TRBJ2-5 | TRBV5-5 | CASSRGETQYF | TGTGCCAGCAGCCGGGGGGAGACCCAGTACTTC
. | . | TRBJ2-3 | TRBV7-7 | CASSLLPPSGFTDTQYF | TGTGCTAGCAGCTTACTACCCCCCAGCGGGTTTACAGATACGCAGTATTTT
. | . | TRBJ2-7 | TRBV28 | CAGSDLNQQYF | TGTGCCGGCTCAGACTTAAACCAGCAGTACTTC
few | . | TRBJ2-1 | TRBV27 | CASSTQQGNEQFF | TGTGCCAGCAGTACCCAGCAGGGCAATGAGCAGTTCTTC
. | TRBD1 | TRBJ2-7 | TRBV27 | CASSMTGSSSYEQYF | TGTGCCAGCAGTATGACAGGGTCGAGCTCCTACGAGCAGTACTTC
. | . | TRBJ2-7 | TRBV10-2 | CASSDQAVYEQYF | TGCGCCAGCAGTGATCAAGCGGTCTACGAGCAGTACTTC
. | . | TRBJ1-2 | TRBV6-2/TRBV6-3 | CASSSSRHGYTF | TGTGCCAGCAGTTCCTCCAGGCATGGCTACACCTTC
once | TRBD2 | TRBJ2-1 | TRBV20-1 | CSASILAGGLGNEQFF | TGCAGTGCTAGTATACTAGCGGGAGGGCTGGGCAATGAGCAGTTCTTC
. | TRBD2 | TRBJ2-3 | TRBV4-1 | CASSQVLAVDTQYF | TGCGCCAGCAGCCAAGTGCTAGCGGTCGATACGCAGTATTTT
. | . | TRBJ1-2 | TRBV11-3 | CASSSGTGGYTF | TGTGCCAGCAGCTCGGGGACTGGTGGCTACACCTTC
. | TRBD2 | TRBJ2-2 | TRBV11-2 | CASSLVLLAGVSGELFF | TGTGCCAGCAGCTTAGTATTGCTAGCGGGAGTTTCCGGGGAGCTGTTTTTT
. | . | TRBJ2-6 | TRBV5-1 | CASSSTARIHSGANVLTF | TGCGCCAGCAGCTCGACAGCCAGGATCCATTCTGGGGCCAACGTCCTGACTTTC
medium-sized | TRBD2 | TRBJ2-7 | TRBV6-5 | CATHGREADEQYF | TGTGCCACCCATGGGCGGGAGGCCGACGAGCAGTACTTC
. | TRBD2 | TRBJ2-3 | TRBV7-3 | CASSLTGGITDTQYF | TGTGCCAGCAGCTTAACGGGAGGGATCACAGATACGCAGTATTTT
. | . | TRBJ1-2 | TRBV19 | CASRETHVNYGYTF | TGTGCCAGTAGAGAGACACATGTAAACTATGGCTACACCTTC
. | . | TRBJ1-1 | TRBV6-5 | CASRIGVNTEAFF | TGTGCCAGCAGGATCGGGGTGAACACTGAAGCTTTCTTT
. | TRBD1 | TRBJ1-1 | TRBV30 | CAWSGDRGHKNTEAFF | TGTGCCTGGAGTGGAGACAGGGGGCATAAGAACACTGAAGCTTTCTTT
. | . | TRBJ1-3 | TRBV5-4 | CASSLEAGSGNTIYF | TGTGCCAGCAGCTTGGAGGCAGGGTCTGGAAACACCATATATTTT
. | . | TRBJ2-3 | TRBV2 | CASSGPVDTQYF | TGTGCCAGCAGTGGGCCCGTTGATACGCAGTATTTT
few | TRBD1 | TRBJ1-2 | TRBV4-1 | CASSRTGSNYGYTF | TGCGCCAGCAGCCGGACAGGGTCTAACTATGGCTACACCTTC
. | TRBD2 | TRBJ2-1 | TRBV6-5 | CASTALAGGHEQFF | TGTGCCAGCACGGCTCTAGCGGGAGGACATGAGCAGTTCTTC
few | . | TRBJ2-7 | TRBV7-9 | CASSLGATYEQYF | TGTGCCAGCAGCTTAGGAGCTACGTACGAGCAGTACTTC
. | . | TRBJ1-4 | TRBV28 | CASNLDKLNEKLFF | TGTGCCAGCAATTTGGACAAACTAAATGAAAAACTGTTTTTT
. | . | TRBJ2-7 | TRBV28 | CASRTGVRTYEQYF | TGTGCCAGCAGAACGGGAGTAAGGACCTACGAGCAGTACTTC
. | . | TRBJ1-2 | TRBV28 | CASSLGEFGYTF | TGTGCCAGCAGTTTAGGGGAGTTTGGCTACACCTTC
. | TRBD1 | TRBJ2-2 | TRBV9 | CASSWGQGATGELFF | TGTGCCAGCAGCTGGGGACAGGGGGCTACCGGGGAGCTGTTTTTT